The clone carrying this T cell receptor beta chain showed up many times. The CDR3 loop spans 15 amino acids. Germline assignment: CDR1 SGHVS and CDR2 FNYEAQ. Trimming stripped 3 bases from V and 1 base from J, with 11 bases between. The record originates from a study of HIV-infected patients and healthy controls. Turning to the study itself: Viral load fell to undetectable in 11 of 16 patients by the second blood draw.

All unsorted peripheral T cells were captured because whole blood was used without fractionation. Reverse transcription used approximately 500 ng RNA and constant-region primers for alpha and beta. Alpha and beta chain libraries were made separately by chain-specific third strand synthesis with multiplexing indices. A 5' RACE adapter with a random hexamer and the SP2 primer site was joined to cDNA. The library had 12-nucleotide molecular identifiers formed by two random hexamers joined together. TCRdb re-called the 5' RACE reads with MiXCR, one entry per CDR3 protein. The profile shows 9,500 to 15,000 distinct CDR3 sequences, less than 10% of them singletons.

This TCR came from an adult with HIV infection. The donor label of this sample is uncertain. The starting material was blood, obtained before antiretroviral therapy. The chain employs TRBV7-6 and TRBJ2-3; D is perhaps TRBD1 (5 bases). DNA for the CDR3: TGTGCCAGCAGCTTGCAGGGAAGGGGCACAGATACGCAGTATTTT. Protein: CASSLQGRGTDTQYF.